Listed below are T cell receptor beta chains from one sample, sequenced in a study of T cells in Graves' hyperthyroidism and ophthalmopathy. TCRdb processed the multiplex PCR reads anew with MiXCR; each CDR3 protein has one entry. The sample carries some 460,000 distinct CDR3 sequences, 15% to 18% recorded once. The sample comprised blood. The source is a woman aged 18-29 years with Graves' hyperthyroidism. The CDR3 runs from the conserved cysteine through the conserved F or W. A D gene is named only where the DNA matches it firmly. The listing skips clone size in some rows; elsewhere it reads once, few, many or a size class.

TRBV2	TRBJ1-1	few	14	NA	TGTGCCAGCGGTTCAGGATCGAGCCGGCCTGAAGCTTTCTTT	CASGSGSSRPEAFF
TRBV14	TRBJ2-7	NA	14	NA	TGTGCCAGCAGCCAAGGGCAGGGTTTATTCGAGCAGTACTTC	CASSQGQGLFEQYF
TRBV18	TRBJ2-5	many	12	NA	TGTGCCAGCTCACCAGTGGGGGAGACCCAGTACTTC	CASSPVGETQYF
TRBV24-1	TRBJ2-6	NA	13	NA	TGTGCCACCGCCAGGACTGGGGCCAACGTCCTGACTTTC	CATARTGANVLTF
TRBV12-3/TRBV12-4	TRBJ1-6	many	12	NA	TGTGCCAGCATCGGGACATTGGGACCCCTCCACTTT	CASIGTLGPLHF
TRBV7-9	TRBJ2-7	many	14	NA	TGTGCCAGCAGCCCGGCCCAGGGCCCCTACGAGCAGTACTTC	CASSPAQGPYEQYF
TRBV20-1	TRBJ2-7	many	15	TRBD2	TGCAGTGCTTTAACCCTTGGGACTAGCATTGGCGAGCAGTACTTC	CSALTLGTSIGEQYF
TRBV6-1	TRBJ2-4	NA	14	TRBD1	TGTGCCAGCAGTGATGCAGGGGGAAGAAACATTCAGTACTTC	CASSDAGGRNIQYF
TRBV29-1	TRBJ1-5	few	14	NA	TGCAGCGTTGAATGGGACGCCGGAAGACAGCCCCAGCATTTT	CSVEWDAGRQPQHF
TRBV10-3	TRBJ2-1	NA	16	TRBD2	TGTGCCATCAGTGAGCCAAGCGGGGGGGCCGTCGATGAGCAGTTCTTC	CAISEPSGGAVDEQFF
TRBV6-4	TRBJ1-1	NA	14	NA	TGTGCCAGCAGTGGTCGGACCGGGAACACTGAAGCTTTCTTT	CASSGRTGNTEAFF
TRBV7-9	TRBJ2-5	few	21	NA	TGTGCCAGCAGCTTAGGTTCTTCTCAGACGACATATAGGGGGAGCTTGGAGACCCAGTACTTC	CASSLGSSQTTYRGSLETQYF
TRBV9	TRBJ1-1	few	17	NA	TGTGCCAGCAGCGTAGACCCATCGCAAGGGGTAAACACTGAAGCTTTCTTT	CASSVDPSQGVNTEAFF
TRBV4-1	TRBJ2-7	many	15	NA	TGCGCCAGCAGCCAGGGTACAGGCCCCAACTACGAGCAGTACTTC	CASSQGTGPNYEQYF
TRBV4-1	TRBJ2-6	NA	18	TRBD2	TGCGCCAGCAGCCTGGGACTAGGGGGGAGGGTCGGGGCCAACGTCCTGACTTTC	CASSLGLGGRVGANVLTF
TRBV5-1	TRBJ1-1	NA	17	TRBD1	TGCGCCAGCACCTACAGGGGGGAATTTGGTTCGAACACTGAAGCTTTCTTT	CASTYRGEFGSNTEAFF
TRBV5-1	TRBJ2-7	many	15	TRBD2	TGCGCCAGCAGCGGACCTAGCGGGGGGGCCTACGAGCAGTACTTC	CASSGPSGGAYEQYF
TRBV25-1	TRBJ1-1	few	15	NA	TGTGCCAGCAGCCGACCGGGGGCAGGGAGGTCTGAAGCTTTCTTT	CASSRPGAGRSEAFF
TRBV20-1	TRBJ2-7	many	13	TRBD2	TGCAGTGTATATCTAGCGGGGGGAGGCGAGCAGTACTTC	CSVYLAGGGEQYF
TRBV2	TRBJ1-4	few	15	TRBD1	TGTGCCAGCGAGGGACAGGGGACAACTAATGAAAAACTGTTTTTT	CASEGQGTTNEKLFF
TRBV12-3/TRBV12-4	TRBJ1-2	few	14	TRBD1	TGTGCCAGCAGTTCGACAGGGCGCGGTAATGGCTACACCTTC	CASSSTGRGNGYTF
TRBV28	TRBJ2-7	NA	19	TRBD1	TGTGCCAGCAGTACCGATAGGACAGGGGGCGCTCTCCTCCCCTACGAGCAGTACTTC	CASSTDRTGGALLPYEQYF
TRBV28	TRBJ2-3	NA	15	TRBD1	TGTGCCAGCAGTTTCGAGGGACAGGACGTGGATACGCAGTATTTT	CASSFEGQDVDTQYF
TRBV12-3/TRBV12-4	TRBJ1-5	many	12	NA	TGTGCCAGCATCAAAGGGAATCAGCCCCAGCATTTT	CASIKGNQPQHF
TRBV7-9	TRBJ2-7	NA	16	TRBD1	TGTGCCAGCAGCTTAACCCCGGGACAGGGGCGCACCGAGCAGTACTTC	CASSLTPGQGRTEQYF
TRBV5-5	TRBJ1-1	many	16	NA	TGTGCCAGCAGCCACCCCGGGACACCTGATAACACTGAAGCTTTCTTT	CASSHPGTPDNTEAFF
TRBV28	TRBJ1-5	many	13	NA	TGTGCCAGCCGAAGGCAGATCAATCAGCCCCAGCATTTT	CASRRQINQPQHF
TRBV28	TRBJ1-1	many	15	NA	TGTGCCAGCAGTCCCGGCTGGGGGATGAACACTGAAGCTTTCTTT	CASSPGWGMNTEAFF
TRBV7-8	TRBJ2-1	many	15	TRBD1	TGTGCCAGCAGCTTGGGACAGGGGGTAAGCGATGAGCAGTTCTTC	CASSLGQGVSDEQFF
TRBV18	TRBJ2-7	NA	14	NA	TGTGCCAGCTCAGGGGACCACGTAGCCTACGAGCAGTACTTC	CASSGDHVAYEQYF
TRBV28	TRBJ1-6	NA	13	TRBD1	TGTGCCAGCAGAGTACAGGGGAACTCACCCCTCCATTTT	CASRVQGNSPLHF
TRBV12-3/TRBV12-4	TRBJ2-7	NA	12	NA	TGTGCCAGCAGTTTATGGCGAACCGAGCAGTACTTC	CASSLWRTEQYF
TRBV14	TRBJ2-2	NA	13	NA	TGTGCCAGCAACTATAAGAACACCGGGGAGCTGTTTTTT	CASNYKNTGELFF
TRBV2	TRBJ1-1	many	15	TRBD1	TGTGCCAGCAGTGAAAGGGCAGGGGGGAACACTGAAGCTTTCTTT	CASSERAGGNTEAFF
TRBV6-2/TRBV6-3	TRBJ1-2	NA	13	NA	TGTGCCAGCAGGGAAACAGGGAAGTATGGCTACACCTTC	CASRETGKYGYTF
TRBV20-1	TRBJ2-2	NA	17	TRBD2	TGCAGTGCTAGGGGGGGGGTAGCGGGAGAAAACACCGGGGAGCTGTTTTTT	CSARGGVAGENTGELFF
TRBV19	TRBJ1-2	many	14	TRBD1	TGTGCCAGTAGTATCACGACAGGGCCCTATGGCTACACCTTC	CASSITTGPYGYTF
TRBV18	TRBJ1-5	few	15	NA	TGTGCCAGCTCACCTGGGCTGGAGCTGAATCAGCCCCAGCATTTT	CASSPGLELNQPQHF
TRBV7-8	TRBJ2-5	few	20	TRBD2	TGTGCCAGCAGCTTAGATAGTGGTCTAGCGGGAGCCCCGTACCAAGAGACCCAGTACTTC	CASSLDSGLAGAPYQETQYF
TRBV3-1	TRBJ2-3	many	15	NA	TGTGCCAGCAGCCAAGAGGGAGCGCACACAGATACGCAGTATTTT	CASSQEGAHTDTQYF
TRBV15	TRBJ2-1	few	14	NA	TGTGCCACCAGCAGAGATTGGCTAGCTAGTGAGCAGTTCTTC	CATSRDWLASEQFF
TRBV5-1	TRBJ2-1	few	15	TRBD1	TGCGCCAGCAGCAGGACAGGGATGTCCTACAATGAGCAGTTCTTC	CASSRTGMSYNEQFF
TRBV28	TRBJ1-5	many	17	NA	TGTGCCAGCAGGCCCGGCGGTGGGGAGAGGAGCAATCAGCCCCAGCATTTT	CASRPGGGERSNQPQHF
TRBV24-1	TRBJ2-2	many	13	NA	TGTGCCACCAGCAATACAGGTTCCCATCGGCTGTTTTTT	CATSNTGSHRLFF
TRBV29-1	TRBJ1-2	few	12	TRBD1	TGCAGCGTTGAAGGACAGGGCGATGGCTACACCTTC	CSVEGQGDGYTF
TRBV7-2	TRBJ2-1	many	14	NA	TGTGCCAGCACCCGAGGGGCTGGGCCAAATGAGCAGTTCTTC	CASTRGAGPNEQFF
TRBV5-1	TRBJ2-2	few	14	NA	TGCGCCAGCATCGAGACACCTGGAACCGGGGAGCTGTTTTTT	CASIETPGTGELFF
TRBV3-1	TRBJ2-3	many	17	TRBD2	TGTGCCAGCAGCCAAGGAAACGGGAGGGCCGGAGCAGATACGCAGTATTTT	CASSQGNGRAGADTQYF
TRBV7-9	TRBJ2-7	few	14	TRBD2	TGTGCCAGCAGCTCCGGGGGGGGGAGACACGAGCAGTACTTC	CASSSGGGRHEQYF
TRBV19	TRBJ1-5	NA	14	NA	TGTGCCAGTAGCCCCCGGAGTGGGAGTCAGCCCCAGCATTTT	CASSPRSGSQPQHF
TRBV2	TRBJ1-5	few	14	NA	TGTGCCAGCAATGAAGGAAATAGCAATCAGCCCCAGCATTTT	CASNEGNSNQPQHF
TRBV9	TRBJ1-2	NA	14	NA	TGTGCCAGCAGCGCGAGGGGATACGTATCTGGCTACACCTTC	CASSARGYVSGYTF
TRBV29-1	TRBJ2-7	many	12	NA	TGCAGCGCGGGGCAGGGGCGGCGGGAGCAGTACTTC	CSAGQGRREQYF
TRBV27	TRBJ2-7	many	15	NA	TGTGCCAGCAGTCTATACAGGGAGAGCTCCTACGAGCAGTACTTC	CASSLYRESSYEQYF
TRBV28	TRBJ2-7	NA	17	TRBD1	TGTGCCAGCAGTTTCTCGCCCGGACAGGGGGGCATCTACGAGCAGTACTTC	CASSFSPGQGGIYEQYF
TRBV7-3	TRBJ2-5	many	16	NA	TGTGCCAGCAGCCCCAATCTCGTCGGGGACCAAGAGACCCAGTACTTC	CASSPNLVGDQETQYF
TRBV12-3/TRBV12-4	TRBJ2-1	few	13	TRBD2	TGTGCCAGCAGTTTACTAGCGGGAGATGAGCAGTTCTTC	CASSLLAGDEQFF